This T cell receptor beta chain was observed in a study of beta chain features in type 1 diabetes. Per donor, one heparinised blood draw averaged about 116 mL. Trimming stripped 1 base from V and 5 bases from J, with 11 bases between. The CDR3 has 14 residues. CDR1 is SEHNR and CDR2 is FQNEAQ in the germline V gene (reference sequence). Expressed TCRB transcripts got sequenced, as all isolated RNA was reverse transcribed. Profiled with immunoSEQ multiplex PCR; TCRdb holds only in-frame clones, not every one. The repertoire holds approximately 470,000 clones, with around 30% as singletons. The gene calls are TRBV7-9 and TRBJ2-5; D may be TRBD1 or TRBD2 (5 bases each). Sequenced material: naive CD4+ T cells from blood. The receptor was derived from a man between 18 and 35 years old in good health. CDR3 sequence (DNA): TGTGCCAGCAGCTTAGGCGAAGGGGAGGAGACCCAGTACTTC. Translation gives CASSLGEGEETQYF. The variable domain in full, with the rest retrieved from reference TRBV7-9 and TRBJ2-5, is DTGVSQNPRHKITKRGQNVTFRCDPISEHNRLYWYRQTLGQGPEFLTYFQNEAQLEKSRLLSDRFSAERPKGSFSTLEIQRTEQGDSAMYLCASSLGEGEETQYFGPGTRLLVL.